The 2 T cell receptor beta chains presented below share a single source sample, sequenced in a study of T cells in Graves' hyperthyroidism and ophthalmopathy. RNA transcripts were the template for amplifying TCR beta CDR3 regions. Carried out on the TCR CDR3, a first-round RT-PCR used the HTBI primer set. MiXCR was run by TCRdb on the multiplex PCR reads, yielding one entry per CDR3 protein. The sample yields hundreds of thousands of distinct CDR3 sequences, around 20% seen once. Sequencing was done on a sample of blood. Receptors originate from a middle-aged man with Graves' ophthalmopathy.

This clonotype was seen many times. The chain recombines TRBV6-5 with TRBJ2-3; D is uncertain. V was cut by 0 bases and J by 4 bases, with 5 bases left in between. Germline V lookup: CDR1 MNHEY, CDR2 SVGAGI. The CDR3 consists of 13 residues. The CDR3 bases are TGTGCCAGCAGTTACTCGTCAGCAGATACGCAGTATTTT. It yields the protein CASSYSSADTQYF.

This clonotype was observed many times. The chain couples TRBV2 to TRBJ1-1; a weak D match, TRBD1 (5 bases). Trimming removed 3 bases from V and 1 base from J, with 6 bases in between. Germline loops: CDR1 SNHLY, CDR2 FYNNEI. The length of the CDR3 is 13 residues. Here the CDR3 reads CASSEGENTEAFF. In DNA, the CDR3 is TGTGCCAGCAGTGAGGGGGAGAACACTGAAGCTTTCTTT.